This T cell receptor (beta chain) comes out of a study of cytomegalovirus exposure and HLA in healthy donors. The PCR employed 60 Vbeta primers together with 13 Jbeta primers. Data came from immunoSEQ multiplex PCR; TCRdb stores just in-frame clones and leaves some out. The sample includes 110,000 to 150,000 clones, less than 85% of them seen just once. The length of the CDR3 is 12 residues. Germline CDR1 and CDR2: WSHSY and SAAADI. J lost 5 bases, V lost 9 bases, and 6 bases had no gene match. Material: PBMCs. This receptor was identified in a woman aged 60-75 years in good health and CMV-seropositive. The V gene is TRBV10-2, the J gene TRBJ1-1; TRBD1 matches 7 bases. The CDR3: CASRDRVTEAFF. CDR3 in DNA: TGCGCCAGTCGTGACAGGGTGACTGAAGCTTTCTTT.